The TCR beta chain under discussion was sequenced for a study of T cells in Graves' hyperthyroidism and ophthalmopathy. Turning to the study itself: The initial diagnosis was the point when peripheral blood was collected, ahead of any treatment.

The TCR beta CDR3 regions underwent amplification using RNA transcripts as the source. Primed by the HTBI set, a first-round RT-PCR was run on the TCR CDR3. TCRdb passed the multiplex PCR reads through MiXCR, listing each CDR3 protein once. The sample lists 350,000 to 450,000 distinct CDR3 sequences, more than 13% occurring once. This clonotype was detected many times. Its cognate antigen is unknown. The junction departs from germline at one end; a sequencing error may be responsible. General observations from the study: Most thyroid clonotypes with frequency above 0.001 were detected in blood.

Exclusion of a patient resulted from uncontrolled infection, other autoimmune disease, pregnancy or lactation. Diagnoses used clinical symptoms, serum thyroxine and TRAb, thyroid ultrasound and orbital computed tomography. This TCR was recovered from a man over 45 with Graves' ophthalmopathy. Sequencing input: blood.

CDR3 in amino acids: CSARGLATSYEQYF. In DNA, the CDR3 is TGCAGTGCGAGAGGACTAGCGACCTCCTACGAGCAGTACTTC. The chain links TRBV20-1 to TRBJ2-7, with 9 bases aligning to TRBD2. The CDR3 spans 14 residues. Germline CDR1 and CDR2: DFQATT and SNEGSKA (reference sequence).